These T cell receptor beta chains were read from a single sample in a study of beta chain features in type 1 diabetes. Clones were read by immunoSEQ multiplex PCR, and TCRdb kept only the in-frame ones, dropping some. The data show 110,000 to 150,000 clones, 6% to 7.5% seen once. The source material was central memory CD4+ T cells from blood. The receptors originated from a woman under 40 in good health. CDR3s include the opening cysteine and the closing phenylalanine or tryptophan. The D gene is left open where the match is weak. Part of the rows lack a size; the others show once, few, many or a class for expanded clones.

size: few; length: 15; D: -; V: TRBV6-5; J: TRBJ2-7; CDR3: CASSYGGRPPYEQYF; DNA: TGTGCCAGCAGTTACGGGGGCCGCCCTCCCTACGAGCAGTACTTC
size: -; length: 15; D: -; V: TRBV7-2; J: TRBJ2-7; CDR3: CASSLSGTNNYEQYF; DNA: TGTGCCAGCAGCTTAAGTGGGACAAACAACTACGAGCAGTACTTC
size: -; length: 13; D: -; V: TRBV7-3; J: TRBJ1-2; CDR3: CASSFPGGSGYTF; DNA: TGTGCCAGCAGCTTCCCCGGGGGAAGCGGCTACACCTTC
size: few; length: 15; D: TRBD2; V: TRBV9; J: TRBJ2-5; CDR3: CASSPGLPGKETQYF; DNA: TGTGCCAGCAGCCCGGGACTACCTGGAAAAGAGACCCAGTACTTC
size: -; length: 13; D: -; V: TRBV15; J: TRBJ1-2; CDR3: CATSRRQGGGYTF; DNA: TGTGCCACCAGCAGACGCCAGGGAGGAGGCTACACCTTC
size: few; length: 15; D: -; V: TRBV5-1; J: TRBJ1-2; CDR3: CASSPTTVVDYGYTF; DNA: TGCGCCAGCAGCCCGACGACAGTGGTGGACTATGGCTACACCTTC
size: -; length: 14; D: -; V: TRBV4-2; J: TRBJ1-1; CDR3: CASSPGGGYTEAFF; DNA: TGTGCCAGCAGCCCTGGGGGGGGGTACACTGAAGCTTTCTTT
size: -; length: 13; D: -; V: TRBV18; J: TRBJ2-2; CDR3: CASSPTETGELFF; DNA: TGTGCCAGCTCACCAACCGAGACCGGGGAGCTGTTTTTT
size: few; length: 14; D: TRBD1; V: TRBV7-3; J: TRBJ2-2; CDR3: CASSSTQGFGELFF; DNA: TGTGCCAGCAGCTCGACACAGGGGTTCGGGGAGCTGTTTTTT
size: few; length: 16; D: -; V: TRBV28; J: TRBJ2-1; CDR3: CASSSGLSSSYNEQFF; DNA: TGTGCCAGCAGTTCCGGACTCTCAAGCTCCTACAATGAGCAGTTCTTC
size: few; length: 14; D: -; V: TRBV7-2; J: TRBJ2-5; CDR3: CASSLGPSPETQYF; DNA: TGTGCCAGCAGCTTGGGTCCTAGCCCAGAGACCCAGTACTTC
size: -; length: 15; D: -; V: TRBV7-2; J: TRBJ1-5; CDR3: CASSLDSYSNQPQHF; DNA: TGTGCCAGCAGCCTGGACAGTTATAGCAATCAGCCCCAGCATTTT
size: few; length: 15; D: TRBD1; V: TRBV18; J: TRBJ2-3; CDR3: CASSPWDRVSDTQYF; DNA: TGTGCCAGCTCACCGTGGGACAGAGTATCAGATACGCAGTATTTT
size: few; length: 17; D: TRBD2; V: TRBV7-2; J: TRBJ2-3; CDR3: CASSEGLAGGVVYTQYF; DNA: TGTGCCAGCTCAGAGGGACTAGCGGGAGGGGTAGTGTATACGCAGTATTTT
size: -; length: 15; D: -; V: TRBV11-2; J: TRBJ2-7; CDR3: CASRLQPGLIYEQYF; DNA: TGTGCCAGCAGACTTCAGCCGGGACTTATCTACGAGCAGTACTTC
size: few; length: 16; D: TRBD2; V: TRBV28; J: TRBJ2-3; CDR3: CATRSRLAGGRDTQYF; DNA: TGTGCCACCAGGTCGAGACTAGCGGGAGGCAGAGATACGCAGTATTTT
size: -; length: 15; D: -; V: TRBV19; J: TRBJ2-1; CDR3: CASSATRAAYNEQFF; DNA: TGTGCCAGTAGTGCAACTAGGGCGGCTTACAATGAGCAGTTCTTC
size: many; length: 13; D: TRBD1; V: TRBV29-1; J: TRBJ1-1; CDR3: CSVVGDRDTEAFF; DNA: TGCAGCGTTGTTGGGGACAGGGACACTGAAGCTTTCTTT
size: many; length: 11; D: -; V: TRBV7-2; J: TRBJ2-7; CDR3: CASSLHYEQYF; DNA: TGTGCCAGCAGCTTACACTACGAGCAGTACTTC
size: -; length: 13; D: -; V: TRBV19; J: TRBJ2-1; CDR3: CASSGGSYGEQFF; DNA: TGTGCCAGTAGTGGGGGGTCGTACGGTGAGCAGTTCTTC
size: -; length: 17; D: TRBD2; V: TRBV5-1; J: TRBJ2-2; CDR3: CASSLGTGTSGTGELFF; DNA: TGCGCCAGCAGCTTGGGAACCGGGACTAGTGGCACCGGGGAGCTGTTTTTT
size: many; length: 18; D: -; V: TRBV15; J: TRBJ2-1; CDR3: CATSRLPGGSSSYNEQFF; DNA: TGTGCCACCAGCAGACTACCTGGGGGGTCAAGCTCCTACAATGAGCAGTTCTTC
size: few; length: 16; D: TRBD1; V: TRBV4-2; J: TRBJ1-5; CDR3: CASSLKTGSNNQPQHF; DNA: TGTGCCAGCAGCCTAAAGACAGGGTCGAACAATCAGCCCCAGCATTTT
size: many; length: 13; D: -; V: TRBV19; J: TRBJ2-5; CDR3: CASSIGLAETQYF; DNA: TGTGCCAGTAGTATAGGACTTGCGGAGACCCAGTACTTC
size: -; length: 15; D: TRBD1; V: TRBV6-6; J: TRBJ2-3; CDR3: CASSYGDRATDTQYF; DNA: TGTGCCAGCAGTTACGGCGACAGGGCCACAGATACGCAGTATTTT